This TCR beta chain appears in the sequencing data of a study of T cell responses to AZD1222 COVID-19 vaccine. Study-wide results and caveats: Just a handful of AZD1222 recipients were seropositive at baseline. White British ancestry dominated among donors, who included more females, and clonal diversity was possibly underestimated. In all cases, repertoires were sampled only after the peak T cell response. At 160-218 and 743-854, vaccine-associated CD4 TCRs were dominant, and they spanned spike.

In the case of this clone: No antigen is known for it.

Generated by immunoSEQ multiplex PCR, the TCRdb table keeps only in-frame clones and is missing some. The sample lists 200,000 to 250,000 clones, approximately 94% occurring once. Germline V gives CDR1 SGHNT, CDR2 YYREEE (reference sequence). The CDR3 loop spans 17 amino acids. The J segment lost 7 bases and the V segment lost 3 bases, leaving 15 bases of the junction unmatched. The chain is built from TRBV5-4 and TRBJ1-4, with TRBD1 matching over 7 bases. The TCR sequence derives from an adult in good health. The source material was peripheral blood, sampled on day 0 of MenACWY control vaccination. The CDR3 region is CASSSGTEGRRGEKLFF. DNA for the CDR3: TGTGCCAGCAGCTCAGGGACAGAGGGACGTCGTGGTGAAAAACTGTTTTTT.